This TCR beta chain was captured in a study of blood T cells in healthy people across ages. The germline gives CDR1 SGHNT, CDR2 YYREEE (reference sequence). V was pared by 2 bases and J by 5 bases, with 10 bases between. There are 13 residues in the CDR3. A J-beta primer mix and a sample-barcoded 5' primer were used in a second PCR of about 6 to 12 cycles. A template-switch adaptor with 12 random nucleotides tagged each cDNA molecule. Via MiXCR, TCRdb re-called the 5' RACE reads, giving one row per CDR3 protein. Of 1 million or so distinct CDR3 sequences listed, 40% to 55% are singletons. This chain joins TRBV5-4 and TRBJ1-2; a weak D match, TRBD1 (5 bases). This TCR was recovered from a woman in her sixties or seventies in good health. Sample: blood. This CDR3 is CASSFAREYGYTF. In DNA form, the CDR3 reads TGTGCCAGCAGCTTCGCCAGGGAATATGGCTACACCTTC.